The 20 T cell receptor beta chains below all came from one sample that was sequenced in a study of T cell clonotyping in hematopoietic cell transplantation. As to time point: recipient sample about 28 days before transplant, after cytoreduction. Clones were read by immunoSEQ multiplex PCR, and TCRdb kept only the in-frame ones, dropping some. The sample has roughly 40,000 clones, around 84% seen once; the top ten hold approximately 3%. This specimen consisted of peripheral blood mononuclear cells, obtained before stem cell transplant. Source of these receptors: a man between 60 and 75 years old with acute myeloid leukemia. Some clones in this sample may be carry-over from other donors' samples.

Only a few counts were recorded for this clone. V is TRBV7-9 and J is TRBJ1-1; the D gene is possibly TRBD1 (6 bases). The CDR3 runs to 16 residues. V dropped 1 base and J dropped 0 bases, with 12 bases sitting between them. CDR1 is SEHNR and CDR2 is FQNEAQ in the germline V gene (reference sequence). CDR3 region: CASSLDLGTMNTEAFF. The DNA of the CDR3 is TGTGCCAGCAGCTTAGATTTAGGGACAATGAACACTGAAGCTTTCTTT.

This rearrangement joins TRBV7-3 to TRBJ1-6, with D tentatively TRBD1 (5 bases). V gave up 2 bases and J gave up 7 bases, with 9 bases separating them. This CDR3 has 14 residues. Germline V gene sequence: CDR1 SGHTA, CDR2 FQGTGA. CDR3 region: CASSLLSGNSPLHF. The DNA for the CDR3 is TGTGCCAGCAGCTTATTGTCAGGGAATTCACCCCTCCACTTT.

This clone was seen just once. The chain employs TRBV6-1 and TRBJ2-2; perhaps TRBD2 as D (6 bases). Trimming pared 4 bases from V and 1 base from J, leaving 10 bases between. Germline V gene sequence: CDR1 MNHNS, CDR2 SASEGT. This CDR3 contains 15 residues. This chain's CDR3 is CASSAQAGNTGELFF. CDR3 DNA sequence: TGTGCCAGCAGTGCGCAAGCGGGGAACACCGGGGAGCTGTTTTTT.

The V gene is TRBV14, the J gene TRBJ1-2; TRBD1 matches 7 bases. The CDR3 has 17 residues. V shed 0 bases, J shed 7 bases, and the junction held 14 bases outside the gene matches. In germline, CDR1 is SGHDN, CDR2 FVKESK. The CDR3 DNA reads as TGTGCCAGCAGCCAAGAAGGAACAGGGGCAGTAAGAGGTGGCTACACCTTC. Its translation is CASSQEGTGAVRGGYTF.

CDR3 residues: CASKRTGGSSYEQYF. The CDR3 DNA sequence: TGTGCCAGCAAGCGGACAGGGGGATCCTCCTACGAGCAGTACTTC. The chain has TRBV28 and TRBJ2-7, with 10 nucleotides matching TRBD1. The CDR3 runs to 15 residues. Germline values: CDR1 MDHEN, CDR2 SYDVKM. The V gene end was trimmed by 7 bases and the J gene end by 0 bases; junction bases not matched to a gene: 6.

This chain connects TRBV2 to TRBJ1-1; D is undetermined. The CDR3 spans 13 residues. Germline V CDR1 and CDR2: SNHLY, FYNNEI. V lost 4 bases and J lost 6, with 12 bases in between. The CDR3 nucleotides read TGTGCCAGCAGTGTCGGGGAGGGTTCTGAAGCTTTCTTT. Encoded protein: CASSVGEGSEAFF.

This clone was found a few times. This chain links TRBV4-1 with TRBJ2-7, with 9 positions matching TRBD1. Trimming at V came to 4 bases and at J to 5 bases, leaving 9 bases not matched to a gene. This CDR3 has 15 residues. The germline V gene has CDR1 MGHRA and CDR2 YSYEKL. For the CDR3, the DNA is TGCGCCAGCAGCCGACAGGGGGGCCCGACAGACGAGCAGTACTTC. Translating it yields CASSRQGGPTDEQYF.

CDR3 bases: TGTGCCAGCAGAGAGAGGGCAACCACAGATACGCAGTATTTT. Translation gives CASRERATTDTQYF. The V and J genes are TRBV7-2 and TRBJ2-3; D perhaps matches TRBD2 (5 bases). V lost 6 bases to trimming and J lost 2 bases, with 12 bases between them. The length of the CDR3 is 14 residues. Per the germline V gene, CDR1 is SGHTA and CDR2 is FQGNSA.

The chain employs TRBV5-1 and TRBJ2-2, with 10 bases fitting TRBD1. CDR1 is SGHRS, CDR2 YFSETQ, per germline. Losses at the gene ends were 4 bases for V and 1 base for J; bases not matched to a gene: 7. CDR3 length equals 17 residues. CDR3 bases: TGCGCCAGCAGCCCGACAGGGGGCATTAGGAACACCGGGGAGCTGTTTTTT. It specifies CASSPTGGIRNTGELFF.

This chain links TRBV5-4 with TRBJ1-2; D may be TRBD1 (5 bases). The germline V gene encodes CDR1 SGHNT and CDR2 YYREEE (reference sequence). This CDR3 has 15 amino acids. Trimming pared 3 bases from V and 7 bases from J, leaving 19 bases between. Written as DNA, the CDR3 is TGTGCCAGCAGCTGCGACCTCACAGGCGACTGTGGCTACACCTTC. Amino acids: CASSCDLTGDCGYTF.

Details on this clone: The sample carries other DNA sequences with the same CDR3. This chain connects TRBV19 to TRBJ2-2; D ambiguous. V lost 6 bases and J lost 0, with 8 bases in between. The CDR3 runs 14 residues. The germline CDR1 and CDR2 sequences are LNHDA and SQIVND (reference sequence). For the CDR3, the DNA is TGTGCCAGTAGGGGCAGGACGAACACCGGGGAGCTGTTTTTT. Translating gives CASRGRTNTGELFF.

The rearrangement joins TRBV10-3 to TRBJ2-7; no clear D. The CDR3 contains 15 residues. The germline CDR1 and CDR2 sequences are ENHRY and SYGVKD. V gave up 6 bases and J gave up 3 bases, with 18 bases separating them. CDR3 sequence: CAISPDGVPGYEQYF. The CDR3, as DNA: TGTGCCATCAGCCCGGACGGAGTTCCCGGCTACGAGCAGTACTTC.

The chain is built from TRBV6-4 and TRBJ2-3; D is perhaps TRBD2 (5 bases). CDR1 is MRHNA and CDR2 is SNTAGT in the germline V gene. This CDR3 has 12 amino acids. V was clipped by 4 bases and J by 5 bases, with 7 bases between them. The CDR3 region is CASSAGGDTQYF. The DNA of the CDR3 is TGTGCCAGCAGTGCCGGAGGAGATACGCAGTATTTT.

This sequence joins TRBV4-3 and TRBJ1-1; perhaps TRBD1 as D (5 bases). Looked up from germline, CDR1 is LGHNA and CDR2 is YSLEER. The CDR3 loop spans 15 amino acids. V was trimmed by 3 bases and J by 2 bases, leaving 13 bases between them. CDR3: CASSQQGSGNTEAFF. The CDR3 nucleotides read TGCGCCAGCAGCCAGCAGGGCTCCGGCAACACTGAAGCTTTCTTT.

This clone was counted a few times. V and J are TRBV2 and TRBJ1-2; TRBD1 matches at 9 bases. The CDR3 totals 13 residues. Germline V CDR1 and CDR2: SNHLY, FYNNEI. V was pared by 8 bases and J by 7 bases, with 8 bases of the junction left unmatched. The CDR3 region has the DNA TGTGCCAGCCGAGGACAGGGGATGGGTGGCTACACCTTC. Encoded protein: CASRGQGMGGYTF. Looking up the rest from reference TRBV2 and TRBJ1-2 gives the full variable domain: EPEVTQTPSHQVTQMGQEVILRCVPISNHLYFYWYRQILGQKVEFLVSFYNNEISEKSEIFDDQFSVERPDGSNFTLKIRSTKLEDSAMYFCASRGQGMGGYTFGSGTRLTVV.

CDR3 coding DNA: TGTGCCAGCAGCTTATTAGGGGAAGCGCAAGAAAAACTGTTTTTT. Amino acid sequence: CASSLLGEAQEKLFF. The V call is TRBV7-9, the J call TRBJ1-4, with a possible D match to TRBD1 (5 bases). Germline V gene data show CDR1 as SEHNR and CDR2 as FQNEAQ (reference sequence). V was cut by 2 bases and J by 8 bases, with 15 bases left in between. CDR3 size: 15 residues.

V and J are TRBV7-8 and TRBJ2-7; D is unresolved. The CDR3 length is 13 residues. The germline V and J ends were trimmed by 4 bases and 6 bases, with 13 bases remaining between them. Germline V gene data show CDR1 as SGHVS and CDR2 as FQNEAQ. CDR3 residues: CASSSTRRAEQYF. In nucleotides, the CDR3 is TGTGCCAGCAGCTCCACCCGAAGGGCCGAGCAGTACTTC.

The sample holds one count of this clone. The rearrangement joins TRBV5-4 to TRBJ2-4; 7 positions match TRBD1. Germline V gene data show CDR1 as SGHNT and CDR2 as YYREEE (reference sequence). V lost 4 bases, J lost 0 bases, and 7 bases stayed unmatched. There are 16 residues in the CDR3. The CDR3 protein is CASSTRDSLAKNIQYF. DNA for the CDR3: TGTGCCAGCAGCACCAGGGACAGCCTAGCCAAAAACATTCAGTACTTC.

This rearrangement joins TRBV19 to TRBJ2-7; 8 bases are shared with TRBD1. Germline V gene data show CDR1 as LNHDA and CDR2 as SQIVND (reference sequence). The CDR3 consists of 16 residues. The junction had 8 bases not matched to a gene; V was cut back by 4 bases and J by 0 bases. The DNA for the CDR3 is TGTGCCAGTAGTAGGGGCCCGGACAGGGACTCCTACGAGCAGTACTTC. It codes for CASSRGPDRDSYEQYF.

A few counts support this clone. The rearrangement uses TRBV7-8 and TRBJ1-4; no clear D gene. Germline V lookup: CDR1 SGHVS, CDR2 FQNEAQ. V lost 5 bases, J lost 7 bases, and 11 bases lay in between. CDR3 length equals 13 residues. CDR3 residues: CASSPLRGEKLFF. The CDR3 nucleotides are TGTGCCAGCAGCCCCCTGAGAGGTGAAAAACTGTTTTTT.